This T cell receptor (beta chain) was found in a study of STAT5B mutations in CD4+ large granular lymphocyte leukemia. Study conclusions and caveats: Main leukemic clonotypes were patient-specific, but under 30% appeared at low frequency elsewhere. The clonality comparison with controls used just five or six CD4-sorted patient samples. 8/27 top patient clones versus 2/35 control clones were TRBV06-family.

The CDR3 extends over 12 amino acids. CDR1 and CDR2 from the germline V gene are LNHNV and YYDKDF (reference sequence). Trimming took off 5 bases at V and 6 bases at J, with 11 bases between the two ends. Either unselected PBMC or bead-purified CD4+, CD4+CD8+, CD57+ or CD56+ cells were sequenced. Profiling relied on immunoSEQ multiplex PCR, and the TCRdb table lists in-frame clones only, not all of them. Of about 410 clones listed, 60% were seen once; the top ten hold under 80%. Remarks on this clone: Its specificity is unknown.

The sequenced sample consisted of PBMCs. This clonotype was obtained from a woman aged 45-60 years with CD4+ T-cell large granular lymphocyte leukemia. V usage is TRBV15 and J usage is TRBJ2-7, with a weak D call TRBD2 (5 bases). For the CDR3, the DNA is TGTGCCACCAGCCTCCCCCGGGGCGAGCAGTACTTC. Translated: CATSLPRGEQYF. The full variable domain, completed using reference TRBV15 and TRBJ2-7, is DAMVIQNPRYQVTQFGKPVTLSCSQTLNHNVMYWYQQKSSQAPKLLFHYYDKDFNNEADTPDNFQSRRPNTSFCFLDIRSPGLGDTAMYLCATSLPRGEQYFGPGTRLTVT.